The TCR beta chain described here comes from a study of blood T cell repertoires in COVID-19. Study background: COVID-19 samples, acute and convalescent, were from the United States, Italy and Spain. T cells, B-cell-depleted T cells, or PBMCs provided the cDNA or gDNA that served as material.

Under the authors' procedure: Estimation of nucleated cell counts relied on the amplification of reference gene primers. Method: immunoSEQ multiplex PCR; TCRdb's copy keeps in-frame clones and lacks some. The V and J calls and clone size are taken from that table; D and trimming were inferred from the DNA. The sample contains about 75,000 clones, 88% of which appear only once. This clone has a single count. CDR3 length: 13 amino acids. V lost 3 bases and J lost 9; bases outside the gene matches: 9. The V gene's germline CDR1 is DFQATT and CDR2 SNEGSKA (reference sequence). V and J are TRBV20-1 and TRBJ2-7, with TRBD1 matching over 9 bases. This sequence was found in a human donor in a cohort sampled during active COVID-19. Input material: peripheral blood. CDR3 sequence reads: CSASSGTGIGQYF. The CDR3, as DNA: TGCAGTGCTAGTTCCGGGACAGGGATTGGGCAGTACTTC.